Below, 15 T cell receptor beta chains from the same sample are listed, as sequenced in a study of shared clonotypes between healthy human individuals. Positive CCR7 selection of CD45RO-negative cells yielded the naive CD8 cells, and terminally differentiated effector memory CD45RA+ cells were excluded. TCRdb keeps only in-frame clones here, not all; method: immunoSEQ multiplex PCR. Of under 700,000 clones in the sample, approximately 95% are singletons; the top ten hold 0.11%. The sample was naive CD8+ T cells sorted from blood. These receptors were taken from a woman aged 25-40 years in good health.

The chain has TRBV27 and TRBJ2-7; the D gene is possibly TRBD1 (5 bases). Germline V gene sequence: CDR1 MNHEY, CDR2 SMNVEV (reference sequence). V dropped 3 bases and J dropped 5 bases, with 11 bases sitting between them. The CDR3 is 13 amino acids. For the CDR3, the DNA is TGTGCCAGCAGTTTGTCCAGGGCCCACGAGCAGTACTTC. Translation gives CASSLSRAHEQYF.

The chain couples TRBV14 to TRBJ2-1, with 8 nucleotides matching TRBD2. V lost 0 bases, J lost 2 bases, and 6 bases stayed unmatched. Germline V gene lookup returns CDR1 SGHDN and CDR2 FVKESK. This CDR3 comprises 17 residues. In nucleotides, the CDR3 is TGTGCCAGCAGCCAAGATCTTCAGCGGGAGACCTACAATGAGCAGTTCTTC. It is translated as CASSQDLQRETYNEQFF.

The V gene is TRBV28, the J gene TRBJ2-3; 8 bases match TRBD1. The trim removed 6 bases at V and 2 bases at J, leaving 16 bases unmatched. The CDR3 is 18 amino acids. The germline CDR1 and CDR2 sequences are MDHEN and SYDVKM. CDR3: CASRIRTGYPWHTDTQYF. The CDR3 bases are TGTGCCAGCAGAATTCGGACAGGGTACCCCTGGCACACAGATACGCAGTATTTT.

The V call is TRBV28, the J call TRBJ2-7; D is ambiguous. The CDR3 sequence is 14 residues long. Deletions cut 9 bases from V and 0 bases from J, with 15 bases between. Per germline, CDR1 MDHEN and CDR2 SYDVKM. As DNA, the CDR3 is TGTGCCAGTTCCCCTGGACGGCTCTCCTACGAGCAGTACTTC. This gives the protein CASSPGRLSYEQYF. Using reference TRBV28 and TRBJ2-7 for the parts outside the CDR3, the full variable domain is DVKVTQSSRYLVKRTGEKVFLECVQDMDHENMFWYRQDPGLGLRLIYFSYDVKMKEKGDIPEGYSVSREKKERFSLILESASTNQTSMYLCASSPGRLSYEQYFGPGTRLTVT.

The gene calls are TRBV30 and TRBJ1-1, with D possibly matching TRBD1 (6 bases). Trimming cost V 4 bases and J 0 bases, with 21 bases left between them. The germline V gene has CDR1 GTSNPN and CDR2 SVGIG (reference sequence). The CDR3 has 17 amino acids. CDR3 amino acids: CAWTEGDWGIMNTEAFF. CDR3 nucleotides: TGTGCCTGGACGGAGGGGGATTGGGGAATCATGAACACTGAAGCTTTCTTT. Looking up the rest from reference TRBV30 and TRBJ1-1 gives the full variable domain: SQTIHQWPATLVQPVGSPLSLECTVEGTSNPNLYWYRQAAGRGLQLLFYSVGIGQISSEVPQNLSASRPQDRQFILSSKKLLLSDSGFYLCAWTEGDWGIMNTEAFFGQGTRLTVV.

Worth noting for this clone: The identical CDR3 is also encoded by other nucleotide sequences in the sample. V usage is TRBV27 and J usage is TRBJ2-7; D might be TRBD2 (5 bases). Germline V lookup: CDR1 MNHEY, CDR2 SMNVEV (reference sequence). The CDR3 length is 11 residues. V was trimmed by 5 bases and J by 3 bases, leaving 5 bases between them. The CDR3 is CASSRGYEQYF. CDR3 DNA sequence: TGTGCCAGCAGTCGGGGCTACGAGCAGTACTTC.

The CDR3 nucleotides are TGTGCCAGCAGCTTAGGCCCTCACCCGGGACAGGGGACGACACCCCTCCACTTT. This gives the protein CASSLGPHPGQGTTPLHF. The chain combines TRBV13 with TRBJ1-6, with 10 bases that match TRBD1. The CDR3 has 18 amino acids. The junction had 13 bases not matched to a gene; V was cut back by 0 bases and J by 11 bases. The germline V gene encodes CDR1 PRHDT and CDR2 FYEKMQ (reference sequence).

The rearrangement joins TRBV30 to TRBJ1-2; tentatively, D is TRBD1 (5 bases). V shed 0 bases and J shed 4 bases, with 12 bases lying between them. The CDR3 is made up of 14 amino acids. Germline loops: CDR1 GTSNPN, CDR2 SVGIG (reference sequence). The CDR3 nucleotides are TGTGCCTGGAGTGTCGGGACCGGGCTCTATGGCTACACCTTC. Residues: CAWSVGTGLYGYTF. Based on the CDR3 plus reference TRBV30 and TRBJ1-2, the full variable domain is SQTIHQWPATLVQPVGSPLSLECTVEGTSNPNLYWYRQAAGRGLQLLFYSVGIGQISSEVPQNLSASRPQDRQFILSSKKLLLSDSGFYLCAWSVGTGLYGYTFGSGTRLTVV.

The CDR3 DNA reads TGTGCCAGCAGCCAAGAGATGGGTCCCTCAGTCTACGAGCAGTACTTC. This gives the protein CASSQEMGPSVYEQYF. The V call is TRBV7-8, the J call TRBJ2-7; no reliable D call. V lost 5 bases, J lost 3 bases, and 20 bases lay in between. CDR3 length: 16 amino acids. The germline gives CDR1 SGHVS, CDR2 FQNEAQ.

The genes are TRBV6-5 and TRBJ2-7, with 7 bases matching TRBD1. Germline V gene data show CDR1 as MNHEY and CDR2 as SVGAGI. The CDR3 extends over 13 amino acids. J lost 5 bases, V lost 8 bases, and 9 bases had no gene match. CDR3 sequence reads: CASGVGGYDEQYF. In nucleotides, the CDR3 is TGTGCCAGCGGGGTAGGGGGCTACGACGAGCAGTACTTC.

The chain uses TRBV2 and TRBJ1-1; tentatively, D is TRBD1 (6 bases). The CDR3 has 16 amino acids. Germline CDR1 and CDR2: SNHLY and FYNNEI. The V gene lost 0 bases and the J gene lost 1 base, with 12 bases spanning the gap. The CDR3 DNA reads TGTGCCAGCAGTGAAGCTTGGGGGGGCAAGAACACTGAAGCTTTCTTT. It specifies CASSEAWGGKNTEAFF.

The CDR3 DNA reads as TGTGCCAGCAGCTTAATGGCCGGGAACACTGAAGCTTTCTTT. Protein product: CASSLMAGNTEAFF. The rearrangement uses TRBV7-3 and TRBJ1-1; no reliable D call. CDR3 length equals 14 residues. V was clipped by 1 base and J by 1 base, with 7 bases between them. Germline V lookup: CDR1 SGHTA, CDR2 FQGTGA.

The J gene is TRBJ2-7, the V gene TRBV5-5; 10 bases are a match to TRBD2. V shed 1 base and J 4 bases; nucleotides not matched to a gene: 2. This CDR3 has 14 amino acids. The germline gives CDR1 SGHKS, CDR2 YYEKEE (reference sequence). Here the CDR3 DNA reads TGTGCCAGCAGCTTGCTAGCGGGAGATTACGAGCAGTACTTC. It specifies CASSLLAGDYEQYF.

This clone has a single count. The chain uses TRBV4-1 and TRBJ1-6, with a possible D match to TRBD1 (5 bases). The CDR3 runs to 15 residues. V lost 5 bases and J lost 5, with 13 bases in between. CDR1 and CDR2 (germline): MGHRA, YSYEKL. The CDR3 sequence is CASSGTEFDNSPLHF. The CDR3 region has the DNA TGCGCCAGCAGCGGGACCGAATTTGATAATTCACCCCTCCACTTT.

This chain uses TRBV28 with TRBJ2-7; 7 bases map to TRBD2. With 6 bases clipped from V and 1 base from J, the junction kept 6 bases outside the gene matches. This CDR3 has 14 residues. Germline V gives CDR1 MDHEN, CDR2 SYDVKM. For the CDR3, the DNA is TGTGCCAGCAGAAGGGGACTACCTTCCTACGAGCAGTACTTC. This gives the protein CASRRGLPSYEQYF.